This T cell receptor beta chain was found in a study of spatial heterogeneity in lung cancer. Study-level background: The count of detected beta-chain sequences consistently exceeded that of alpha-chain sequences.

Described time point: sample taken at primary tumor resection. Unsorted tumor, nontumor lung tissue or cryopreserved PBMC supplied the whole RNA. All TCR cDNA molecules were individually tagged with a unique molecular identifier. TCRdb used MiXCR to reprocess the 5' RACE reads, holding one entry per CDR3 protein. The sample yields under 10,000 distinct CDR3 sequences, around 8.9% seen once. By its share, this clonotype is hyperexpanded (1% or more). The CDR3 has 16 amino acids. CDR1 is SGHRS, CDR2 YFSETQ, per germline. V shed 2 bases, J shed 3 bases, and the junction held 8 bases outside the gene matches.

The chain recombines TRBV5-1 with TRBJ2-1, with 7 bases that match TRBD1. The specimen comprised normal lung tissue next to the tumor, sampled at surgery. This TCR derives from a male donor with early-stage non-small cell lung cancer. CDR3 amino acids: CASSFKTGDSYNEQFF. CDR3 DNA sequence: TGCGCCAGCAGCTTCAAAACCGGGGACAGCTACAATGAGCAGTTCTTC. Full variable domain (missing parts from reference TRBV5-1 and TRBJ2-1): KAGVTQTPRYLIKTRGQQVTLSCSPISGHRSVSWYQQTPGQGLQFLFEYFSETQRNKGNFPGRFSGRQFSNSRSEMNVSTLELGDSALYLCASSFKTGDSYNEQFFGPGTRLTVL.